This passage covers 12 T cell receptor beta chains from one sample sequenced in a study of T-cell memory formation after mild COVID-19. TCRdb fed the 5' RACE reads into MiXCR, producing one record per CDR3 protein. The sample holds 470,000 or so distinct CDR3 sequences, approximately 23% seen once. The sequencing sample was made of PBMCs or a T cell subset sorted from them (not recorded which). Source of these receptors: an adult woman who had mild COVID-19 (a few samples of this study predate the infection). Cell type and time point are not known.

The chain uses TRBV12-3 or TRBV12-4 and TRBJ1-2, with D perhaps TRBD1 (5 bases). There are 14 residues in the CDR3. Trimming cost V 3 bases and J 0 bases, with 8 bases left between them. This CDR3 reads CASSFGTTNYGYTF. CDR3 coding DNA: TGTGCCAGCAGTTTCGGGACCACTAACTATGGCTACACCTTC.

The genes are TRBV23-1 and TRBJ1-1; D ambiguous. TRBV23-1 is flagged as an ORF with uncertain function. The length of the CDR3 is 15 residues. The V and J ends lost 1 base and 4 bases respectively, with 13 bases between them. As DNA, the CDR3 is TGCGCCAGCAGTCAATTAGGCCGGCTGAGCACTGAAGCTTTCTTT. The encoded protein is CASSQLGRLSTEAFF.

This clonotype was seen a few times. The chain links TRBV4-1 to TRBJ2-1; 11 bases align to TRBD2. CDR1 and CDR2 from the germline V gene are MGHRA and YSYEKL. V shed 3 bases, J shed 8 bases, and the junction held 9 bases outside the gene matches. This CDR3 spans 16 amino acids. The CDR3 reads CASSHDLAGGTYEQFF. The DNA for the CDR3 is TGCGCCAGCAGCCACGATCTAGCGGGGGGCACCTATGAGCAGTTCTTC.

This clonotype was seen more than once but under ten times. The rearrangement links TRBV25-1 to TRBJ2-5, with D maybe TRBD1 (6 bases). CDR1 and CDR2 (germline): MGHDK, SYGVNS. The CDR3 has 15 amino acids. Trimming pared 8 bases from V and 4 bases from J, leaving 20 bases between. The CDR3 sequence is CASGGKQGLGETQYF. The CDR3 region has the DNA TGTGCCAGCGGTGGGAAACAGGGATTAGGAGAGACCCAGTACTTC.

This clonotype was found once. V is TRBV2 and J is TRBJ2-5; 11 nucleotides match TRBD1. The CDR3 contains 15 residues. The germline V gene encodes CDR1 SNHLY and CDR2 FYNNEI. V lost 5 bases to trimming and J lost 5 bases; unmatched junction nucleotides: 7. In nucleotides, the CDR3 is TGTGCCAGCAGTACCGGGACAGGGGGTAGGGAGACCCAGTACTTC. It is translated as CASSTGTGGRETQYF.

This clonotype showed up many times. The V gene is TRBV4-2, the J gene TRBJ2-7, with TRBD1 matching over 11 bases. The trim removed 0 bases at V and 3 bases at J, leaving 4 bases unmatched. Germline V lookup: CDR1 LGHNA, CDR2 YNFKEQ. CDR3 length: 16 residues. The CDR3 bases are TGTGCCAGCAGCCAAGAAACCGGGACAGGGGGCTACGAGCAGTACTTC. It yields the protein CASSQETGTGGYEQYF.

The chain couples TRBV5-1 to TRBJ1-1, with D maybe TRBD1 (6 bases). The CDR3 has 14 amino acids. Germline CDR1 reads SGHRS; CDR2 reads YFSETQ. Between the trimmed V and J ends, which lost 1 base and 2 bases, there was a span of 9 bases. CDR3 bases: TGCGCCAGCAGCTTGTGGGGGGCCAACACTGAAGCTTTCTTT. Translating it yields CASSLWGANTEAFF. Complete variable domain (other parts from reference TRBV5-1 and TRBJ1-1): KAGVTQTPRYLIKTRGQQVTLSCSPISGHRSVSWYQQTPGQGLQFLFEYFSETQRNKGNFPGRFSGRQFSNSRSEMNVSTLELGDSALYLCASSLWGANTEAFFGQGTRLTVV.

The rearrangement links TRBV6-1 to TRBJ2-5; D is possibly TRBD2 (6 bases). V was trimmed by 3 bases and J by 1 base, leaving 12 bases between them. CDR1 MNHNS and CDR2 SASEGT come from the germline V gene. The CDR3 has 15 amino acids. The CDR3: CASSDGAGTQETQYF. As DNA, the CDR3 is TGTGCCAGCAGTGATGGTGCGGGGACCCAAGAGACCCAGTACTTC.

The V gene is TRBV5-1, the J gene TRBJ2-1, with 11 nucleotides matching TRBD2. After removal of 4 bases from V and 10 bases from J, the junction contained 10 bases not matched to a gene. CDR3 length equals 15 residues. The germline gives CDR1 SGHRS, CDR2 YFSETQ. CDR3 region: CASSQGTSGGQEQFF. The DNA for the CDR3 is TGCGCCAGCAGCCAAGGAACTAGCGGGGGTCAGGAGCAGTTCTTC. The variable domain in full, with the rest retrieved from reference TRBV5-1 and TRBJ2-1, is KAGVTQTPRYLIKTRGQQVTLSCSPISGHRSVSWYQQTPGQGLQFLFEYFSETQRNKGNFPGRFSGRQFSNSRSEMNVSTLELGDSALYLCASSQGTSGGQEQFFGPGTRLTVL.

This clonotype has more than one count but fewer than ten. V gene TRBV29-1 combines with J gene TRBJ1-2; 7 positions agree with TRBD1. V trimming: 5 bases; J trimming: 6 bases; junction bases outside the gene matches: 6. Germline CDR1 and CDR2: SQVTM and ANQGSEA. CDR3 size: 12 residues. The CDR3 loop reads CSVPRGRDGYTF. CDR3 nucleotide sequence: TGCAGCGTTCCCAGGGGGAGGGATGGCTACACCTTC.

In this sample, this clonotype turned up a few times. The chain has TRBV24-1 and TRBJ2-3, with 8 bases lining up with TRBD1. The CDR3 has 12 residues. V trimming: 7 bases; J trimming: 7 bases; junction bases outside the gene matches: 3. Per the germline V gene, CDR1 is KGHDR and CDR2 is SFDVKD. CDR3 DNA sequence: TGTGCCACCAGGGACAGGGCTTATACGCAGTATTTT. This sequence encodes CATRDRAYTQYF.

The chain uses TRBV14 and TRBJ1-3; unclear D gene. Germline CDR1 SGHDN, CDR2 FVKESK. This CDR3 is 14 amino acids long. V dropped 3 bases and J dropped 4 bases, with 10 bases sitting between them. CDR3 residues: CASSQADRGNTIYF. In nucleotides, the CDR3 is TGTGCCAGCAGCCAGGCGGACCGAGGAAACACCATATATTTT.